This T cell receptor beta chain was found in a study of shared clonotypes between healthy human individuals. The naive CD8 fraction comprised CD45RO-negative cells positively selected for CCR7 and excluded terminally differentiated effector memory CD45RA+ cells. Trimming took 6 bases from V and 5 from J, leaving 19 bases between them. The CDR3 runs to 15 residues. Germline CDR1 and CDR2: KGHSH and LQKENI. Genomic DNA (from each subset) was split evenly across several immunoSEQ plates. Clones were sequenced by immunoSEQ multiplex PCR, and TCRdb holds only the in-frame ones, with some missing. This table has about 2.1 million clones, roughly 91% appearing once.

The J gene is TRBJ1-1, the V gene TRBV18; TRBD1 might be the D (6 bases). The TCR was taken from a young man in good health. Some clones in this sample may be carry-over from other donors' samples. Sequencing was done on a sample of naive CD8+ T cells from PBMCs. DNA of the CDR3: TGTGCCAGCTCCCTTCTTAGGGAAGGGGGGACTGAAGCTTTCTTT. As protein: CASSLLREGGTEAFF.